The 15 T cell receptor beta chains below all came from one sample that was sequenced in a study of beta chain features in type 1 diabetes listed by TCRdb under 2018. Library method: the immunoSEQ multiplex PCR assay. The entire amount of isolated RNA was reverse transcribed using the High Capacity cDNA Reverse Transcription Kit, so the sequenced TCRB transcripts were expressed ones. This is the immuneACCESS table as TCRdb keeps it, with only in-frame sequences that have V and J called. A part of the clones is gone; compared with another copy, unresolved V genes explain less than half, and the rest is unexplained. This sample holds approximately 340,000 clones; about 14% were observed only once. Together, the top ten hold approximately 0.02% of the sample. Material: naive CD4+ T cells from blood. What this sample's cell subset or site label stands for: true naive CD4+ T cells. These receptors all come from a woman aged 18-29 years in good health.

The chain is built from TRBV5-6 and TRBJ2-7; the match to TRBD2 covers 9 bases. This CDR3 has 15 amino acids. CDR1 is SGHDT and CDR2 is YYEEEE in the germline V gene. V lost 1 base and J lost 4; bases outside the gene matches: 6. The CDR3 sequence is CASSLSSGKLYEQYF. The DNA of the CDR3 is TGTGCCAGCAGCTTGTCTAGCGGGAAACTGTACGAGCAGTACTTC.

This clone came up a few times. The CDR3 region has the DNA TGCAGCGTTGCACAGCCAAACACTGAAGCTTTCTTT. Translated, it gives CSVAQPNTEAFF. The chain links TRBV29-1 to TRBJ1-1; D uncertain. The CDR3 covers 12 residues. V shed 4 bases and J shed 2 bases, with 8 bases lying between them. CDR1 and CDR2 (germline): SQVTM, ANQGSEA.

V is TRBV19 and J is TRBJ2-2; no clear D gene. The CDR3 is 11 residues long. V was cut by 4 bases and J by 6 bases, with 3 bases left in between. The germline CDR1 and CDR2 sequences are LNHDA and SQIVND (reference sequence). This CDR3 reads CASSTSGELFF. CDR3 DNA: TGTGCCAGTAGTACCTCCGGGGAGCTGTTTTTT.

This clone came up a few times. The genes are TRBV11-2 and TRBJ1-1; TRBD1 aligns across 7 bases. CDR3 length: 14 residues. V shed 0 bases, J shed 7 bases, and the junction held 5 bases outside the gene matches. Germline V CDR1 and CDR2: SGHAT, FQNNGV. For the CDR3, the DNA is TGTGCCAGCAGCTTAGAGAAGGGGGCAGATGAAGCTTTCTTT. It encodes CASSLEKGADEAFF.

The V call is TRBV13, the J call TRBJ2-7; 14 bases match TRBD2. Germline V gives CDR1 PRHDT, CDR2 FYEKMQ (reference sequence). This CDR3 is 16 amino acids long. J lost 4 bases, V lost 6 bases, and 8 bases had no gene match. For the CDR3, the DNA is TGTGCCAGCAGTCATCTGGGACTAGCGGGAGTGTACGAGCAGTACTTC. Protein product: CASSHLGLAGVYEQYF.

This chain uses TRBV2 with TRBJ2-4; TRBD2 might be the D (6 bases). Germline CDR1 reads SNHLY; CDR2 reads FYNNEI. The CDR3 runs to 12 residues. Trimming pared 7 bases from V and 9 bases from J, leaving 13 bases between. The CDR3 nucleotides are TGTGCCAGCACTCGGGACTGGGGCATTCAGTACTTC. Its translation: CASTRDWGIQYF.

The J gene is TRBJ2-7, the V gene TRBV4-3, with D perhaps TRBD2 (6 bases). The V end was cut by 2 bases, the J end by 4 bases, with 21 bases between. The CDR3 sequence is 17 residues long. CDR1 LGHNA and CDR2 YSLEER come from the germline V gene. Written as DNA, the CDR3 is TGCGCCAGCAGCCAAACCCGGGGAGGCTACACCCAATACGAGCAGTACTTC. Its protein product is CASSQTRGGYTQYEQYF.

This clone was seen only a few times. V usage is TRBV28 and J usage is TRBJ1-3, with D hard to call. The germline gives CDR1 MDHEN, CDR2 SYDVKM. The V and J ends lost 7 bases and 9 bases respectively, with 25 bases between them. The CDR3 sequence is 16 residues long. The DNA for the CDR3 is TGTGCCAGCAAAACCACGAGCAGCGCTTCGTTTGGCACCATATATTTT. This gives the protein CASKTTSSASFGTIYF.

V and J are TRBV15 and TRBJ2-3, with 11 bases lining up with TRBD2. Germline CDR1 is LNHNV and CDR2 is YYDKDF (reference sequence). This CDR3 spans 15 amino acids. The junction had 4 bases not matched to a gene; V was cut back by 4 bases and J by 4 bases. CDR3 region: CATSKRLAGSDTQYF. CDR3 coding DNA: TGTGCCACCAGCAAGAGACTAGCGGGGTCAGATACGCAGTATTTT.

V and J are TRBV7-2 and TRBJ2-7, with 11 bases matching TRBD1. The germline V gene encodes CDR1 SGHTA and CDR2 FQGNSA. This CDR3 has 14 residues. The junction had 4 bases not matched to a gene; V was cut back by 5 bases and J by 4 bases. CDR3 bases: TGTGCCAGCAGCACCGGACAGGGGGCATACGAGCAGTACTTC. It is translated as CASSTGQGAYEQYF.

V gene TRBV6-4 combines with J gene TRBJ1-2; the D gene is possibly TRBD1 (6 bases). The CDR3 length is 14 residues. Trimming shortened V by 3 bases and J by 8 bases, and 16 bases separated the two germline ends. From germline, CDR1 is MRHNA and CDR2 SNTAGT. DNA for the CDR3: TGTGCCAGCAGTGAGGGGCAGGGGATTAGAGGCTACACCTTC. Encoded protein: CASSEGQGIRGYTF.

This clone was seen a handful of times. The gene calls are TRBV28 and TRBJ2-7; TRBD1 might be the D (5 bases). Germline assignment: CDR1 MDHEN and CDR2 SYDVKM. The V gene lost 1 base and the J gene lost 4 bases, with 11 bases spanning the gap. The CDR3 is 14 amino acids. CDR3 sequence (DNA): TGTGCCAGCAGTTTATTTCAGGGAAGTTACGAGCAGTACTTC. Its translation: CASSLFQGSYEQYF.

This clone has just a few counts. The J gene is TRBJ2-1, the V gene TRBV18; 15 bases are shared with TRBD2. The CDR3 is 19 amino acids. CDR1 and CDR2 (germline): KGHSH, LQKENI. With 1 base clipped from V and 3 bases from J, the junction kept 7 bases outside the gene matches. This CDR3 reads CASSPLGLAGGTNYNEQFF. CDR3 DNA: TGTGCCAGCTCACCACTAGGACTAGCGGGAGGGACTAACTACAATGAGCAGTTCTTC.

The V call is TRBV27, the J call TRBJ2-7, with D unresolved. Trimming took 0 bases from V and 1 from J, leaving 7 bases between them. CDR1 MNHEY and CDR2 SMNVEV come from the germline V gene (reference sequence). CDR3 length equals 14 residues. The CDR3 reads CASSLSSGSYEQYF. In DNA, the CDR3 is TGTGCCAGCAGTTTATCATCAGGATCCTACGAGCAGTACTTC.

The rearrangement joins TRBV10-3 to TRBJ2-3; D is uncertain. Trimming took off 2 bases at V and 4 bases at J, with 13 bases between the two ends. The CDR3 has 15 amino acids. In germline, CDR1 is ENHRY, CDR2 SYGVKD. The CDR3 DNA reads TGTGCCATCAGTGAGCCAACAGTGGGTCCAGATACGCAGTATTTT. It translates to CAISEPTVGPDTQYF.